Shown below are 27 T cell receptor beta chains from a single sample sequenced in a study of blood T cell repertoires in COVID-19. Generated by immunoSEQ multiplex PCR, the TCRdb table keeps only in-frame clones and is missing some. The data hold approximately 490,000 clones, with less than 90% observed a single time. Sequenced material: PBMCs or T cells enriched from blood (not recorded which). Every receptor here comes from a woman aged 55-75 years who had recovered from COVID-19.

This clone appeared a few times. The chain uses TRBV18 and TRBJ2-2, with TRBD1 matching 12 bases. CDR3 length: 21 residues. CDR1 and CDR2 from the germline V gene are KGHSH and LQKENI. V was pared by 2 bases and J by 5 bases, with 18 bases of the junction left unmatched. DNA of the CDR3: TGTGCCAGCTCACCATCACCCGGGACAGGGGGCCCGGCCGGGGGAACCGGGGAGCTGTTTTTT. Its protein is CASSPSPGTGGPAGGTGELFF.

The chain combines TRBV2 with TRBJ2-2; 8 bases fit TRBD1. Germline V gene sequence: CDR1 SNHLY, CDR2 FYNNEI. V lost 9 bases, J lost 7 bases, and 7 bases stayed unmatched. This CDR3 is 13 amino acids long. The CDR3 loop is CASLGQGYGELFF. CDR3 nucleotides: TGTGCCAGTCTTGGACAGGGCTACGGGGAGCTGTTTTTT.

The rearrangement uses TRBV4-1 and TRBJ1-5; maybe TRBD1 (6 bases). The germline gives CDR1 MGHRA, CDR2 YSYEKL. V was clipped by 2 bases and J by 1 base, with 9 bases between them. The CDR3 contains 15 residues. CDR3 protein: CASSQLGHSNQPQHF. CDR3 nucleotide sequence: TGCGCCAGCAGCCAATTGGGACACAGCAATCAGCCCCAGCATTTT.

The chain has TRBV12-3 or TRBV12-4 and TRBJ1-5; D gene uncertain. The CDR3 runs 13 residues. V lost 1 base and J lost 5, with 6 bases in between. CDR3 nucleotides: TGTGCCAGCAGTTTAGACAGCTATCAGCCCCAGCATTTT. It codes for CASSLDSYQPQHF.

The chain employs TRBV30 and TRBJ1-2; D remains unclear. Trimming cost V 0 bases and J 1 base, with 6 bases left between them. The CDR3 sequence is 13 residues long. CDR1 and CDR2 (germline): GTSNPN, SVGIG (reference sequence). The CDR3 loop is CAWSVSLNYGYTF. The CDR3 DNA follows: TGTGCCTGGAGTGTGAGTCTTAACTATGGCTACACCTTC. Variable domain in full (rest from reference TRBV30 and TRBJ1-2): SQTIHQWPATLVQPVGSPLSLECTVEGTSNPNLYWYRQAAGRGLQLLFYSVGIGQISSEVPQNLSASRPQDRQFILSSKKLLLSDSGFYLCAWSVSLNYGYTFGSGTRLTVV.

This rearrangement joins TRBV7-8 to TRBJ1-2; TRBD1 aligns across 7 bases. CDR1 SGHVS and CDR2 FQNEAQ come from the germline V gene. The ends lost 3 bases at V and 4 bases at J; junction bases unmatched: 5. This CDR3 contains 14 residues. The CDR3 sequence: CASSFVQGGYGYTF. CDR3 nucleotide sequence: TGTGCCAGCAGCTTCGTTCAGGGGGGCTATGGCTACACCTTC. Together with reference TRBV7-8 and TRBJ1-2, the CDR3 gives the full variable domain: GAGVSQSPRYKVAKRGQDVALRCDPISGHVSLFWYQQALGQGPEFLTYFQNEAQLDKSGLPSDRFFAERPEGSVSTLKIQRTQQEDSAVYLCASSFVQGGYGYTFGSGTRLTVV.

The V and J genes are TRBV27 and TRBJ2-6, with D tentatively TRBD1 (6 bases). V lost 5 bases and J lost 3, with 17 bases in between. The CDR3 runs 17 residues. CDR1 is MNHEY and CDR2 is SMNVEV in the germline V gene (reference sequence). CDR3 sequence: CASSADRSHSGANVLTF. The CDR3 nucleotides read TGTGCCAGCAGTGCCGACAGGTCTCACAGTGGGGCCAACGTCCTGACTTTC. Combining the CDR3 with reference TRBV27 and TRBJ2-6 gives the whole variable domain EAQVTQNPRYLITVTGKKLTVTCSQNMNHEYMSWYRQDPGLGLRQIYYSMNVEVTDKGDVPEGYKVSRKEKRNFPLILESPSPNQTSLYFCASSADRSHSGANVLTFGAGSRLTVL.

This rearrangement joins TRBV5-1 to TRBJ2-2, with D perhaps TRBD2 (6 bases). The V and J ends lost 4 bases and 1 base respectively, with 23 bases between them. This CDR3 has 19 residues. Germline V CDR1 and CDR2: SGHRS, YFSETQ. In nucleotides, the CDR3 is TGCGCCAGCAGCACCGTCACAGCCCGGGGGATGGGGAACACCGGGGAGCTGTTTTTT. The encoded protein is CASSTVTARGMGNTGELFF.

Turning to this clone: Other DNA sequences of this sample code for an identical CDR3. This chain joins TRBV28 and TRBJ1-5; maybe TRBD1 (5 bases). This CDR3 region has 12 residues. The germline gives CDR1 MDHEN, CDR2 SYDVKM. The V and J ends lost 9 bases and 4 bases respectively, with 10 bases between them. The CDR3 DNA is TGTGCCAGTGGGGGGGGGAATCAGCCCCAGCATTTT. As protein: CASGGGNQPQHF.

J is TRBJ2-7 and V is TRBV5-4; D is uncertain. This CDR3 contains 15 residues. Germline assignment: CDR1 SGHNT and CDR2 YYREEE (reference sequence). V lost 4 bases and J lost 2, with 16 bases in between. In nucleotides, the CDR3 is TGTGCCAGCAGCCCCCGGTTCGGTAGCCCCTACGAGCAGTACTTC. Translation gives CASSPRFGSPYEQYF.

The J gene is TRBJ1-6, the V gene TRBV5-1; TRBD1 aligns across 7 bases. CDR3 length equals 15 residues. V gave up 0 bases and J gave up 5 bases; unmatched junction bases: 2. Germline values: CDR1 SGHRS, CDR2 YFSETQ. In DNA, the CDR3 is TGCGCCAGCAGCTTGGGACAGGGTGATAATTCACCCCTCCACTTT. Its translation is CASSLGQGDNSPLHF. The entire variable domain, with the rest obtained from reference TRBV5-1 and TRBJ1-6, is as follows: KAGVTQTPRYLIKTRGQQVTLSCSPISGHRSVSWYQQTPGQGLQFLFEYFSETQRNKGNFPGRFSGRQFSNSRSEMNVSTLELGDSALYLCASSLGQGDNSPLHFGNGTRLTVT.

V usage is TRBV3-1 (or the pseudogene TRBV3-2) and J usage is TRBJ1-1; TRBD1 might be the D (5 bases). Trimming cost V 4 bases and J 1 base, with 7 bases left between them. This CDR3 region has 13 residues. Germline-derived CDR1 and CDR2 are LGHDT and YNNKEL (reference sequence). CDR3 sequence: CASSLGANTEAFF. Here the CDR3 DNA reads TGTGCCAGCAGCCTTGGGGCGAACACTGAAGCTTTCTTT.

The chain carries TRBV5-1 and TRBJ2-1; TRBD1 aligns across 8 bases. The V and J ends lost 4 bases and 0 bases, in that order; junction bases with no gene match: 3. Germline CDR1 reads SGHRS; CDR2 reads YFSETQ. This CDR3 contains 15 residues. The chain's CDR3 is CASSETGDSYNEQFF. CDR3 sequence (DNA): TGCGCCAGCAGCGAGACAGGGGACTCCTACAATGAGCAGTTCTTC.

The V and J genes are TRBV5-1 and TRBJ2-4; D ambiguous. The CDR3 runs 14 residues. V lost 4 bases, J lost 2 bases, and 10 bases lay in between. The germline V gene has CDR1 SGHRS and CDR2 YFSETQ. The CDR3 reads CASSAYSTKNIQYF. CDR3 bases: TGCGCCAGCAGCGCTTACAGTACCAAAAACATTCAGTACTTC.

The chain uses TRBV6-5 and TRBJ1-2; 7 positions agree with TRBD1. V was clipped by 2 bases and J by 5 bases; unmatched bases: 11. Germline V gene lookup returns CDR1 MNHEY and CDR2 SVGAGI. The CDR3 covers 16 residues. The DNA of the CDR3 is TGTGCCAGCAGTTACCGAAATTCAGGGGGTCGATATGGCTACACCTTC. Protein product: CASSYRNSGGRYGYTF.

J is TRBJ1-3 and V is TRBV19; D not resolved. CDR1 is LNHDA and CDR2 is SQIVND in the germline V gene (reference sequence). V gave up 6 bases and J gave up 0 bases, with 12 bases separating them. The CDR3 totals 15 residues. CDR3 in amino acids: CASRMVSSSGNTIYF. CDR3 sequence (DNA): TGTGCCAGTAGGATGGTCTCCAGCTCTGGAAACACCATATATTTT.

The V and J genes are TRBV2 and TRBJ2-4, with 7 nucleotides matching TRBD1. The V gene's germline CDR1 is SNHLY and CDR2 FYNNEI. J lost 8 bases, V lost 4 bases, and 11 bases had no gene match. The CDR3 runs to 15 residues. The CDR3 protein is CASSARQFTGDIQYF. The CDR3 region has the DNA TGTGCCAGCAGTGCGCGACAGTTCACAGGGGACATTCAGTACTTC.

This sequence joins TRBV10-2 and TRBJ2-1, with a possible D match to TRBD2 (5 bases). Per the germline V gene, CDR1 is WSHSY and CDR2 is SAAADI. V lost 3 bases, J lost 10 bases, and 13 bases lay in between. The CDR3 length is 13 residues. CDR3 in DNA: TGCGCCAGCAGTGACAATTTAGCGTGGGAGCAGTTCTTC. It is translated as CASSDNLAWEQFF.

This chain connects TRBV27 to TRBJ1-5, with D possibly TRBD1 on 5 matching bases. CDR1 is MNHEY and CDR2 is SMNVEV in the germline V gene (reference sequence). The V end was cut by 7 bases, the J end by 5 bases, with 12 bases between. CDR3 length: 13 residues. In DNA, the CDR3 is TGTGCCAGCAAGGGTACAGGCTATCAGCCCCAGCATTTT. Translation: CASKGTGYQPQHF.

V usage is TRBV19 and J usage is TRBJ2-1; perhaps TRBD1 as D (5 bases). Germline CDR1 and CDR2: LNHDA and SQIVND (reference sequence). There are 14 residues in the CDR3. V dropped 2 bases and J dropped 6 bases, with 11 bases sitting between them. As DNA, the CDR3 is TGTGCCAGTAGTATACAGGGAAAGTTCAATGAGCAGTTCTTC. This codes for CASSIQGKFNEQFF. Filled out from reference TRBV19 and TRBJ2-1, the complete variable domain reads DGGITQSPKYLFRKEGQNVTLSCEQNLNHDAMYWYRQDPGQGLRLIYYSQIVNDFQKGDIAEGYSVSREKKESFPLTVTSAQKNPTAFYLCASSIQGKFNEQFFGPGTRLTVL.

Written as DNA, the CDR3 is TGTGCCAGCAGTTACTCGGCGGGCGAGCAGTACGTC. Encoded protein: CASSYSAGEQYV. The genes are TRBV6-2 or TRBV6-3 and TRBJ2-7; possible D gene TRBD2, 5 bases. CDR1 is MNHEY, CDR2 SVGEGT, per germline. The CDR3 runs to 12 residues. V was shortened by 0 bases and J by 6 bases, with 6 bases between the two germline ends.

The chain joins TRBV5-6 to TRBJ1-4, with 8 bases fitting TRBD1. V lost 1 base and J lost 7; bases outside the gene matches: 9. Per the germline V gene, CDR1 is SGHDT and CDR2 is YYEEEE. The CDR3 has 16 residues. The CDR3 region is CASSLPFRGRVEKLFF. CDR3 sequence (DNA): TGTGCCAGCAGCTTGCCCTTCAGGGGGCGGGTTGAAAAACTGTTTTTT.

This clone was observed once. The rearrangement joins TRBV11-2 to TRBJ2-7; 12 nucleotides agree with TRBD2. Per germline, CDR1 SGHAT and CDR2 FQNNGV. Unmatched junction bases numbered 6, after V lost 1 base and J lost 5 bases. This CDR3 is built from 16 residues. The CDR3 protein is CASSLGLAGGQHEQYF. CDR3 DNA: TGTGCCAGCAGCTTAGGGCTAGCGGGGGGGCAGCACGAGCAGTACTTC.

The chain links TRBV6-5 to TRBJ1-4, with D perhaps matching TRBD1 (5 bases). V was pared by 2 bases and J by 5 bases, with 12 bases between. The CDR3 extends over 15 amino acids. Germline V gives CDR1 MNHEY, CDR2 SVGAGI. This CDR3 reads CASSYQDKPNEKLFF. As DNA, the CDR3 is TGTGCCAGCAGTTACCAGGACAAACCCAATGAAAAACTGTTTTTT.

The chain combines TRBV18 with TRBJ1-5; the match to TRBD1 covers 8 bases. The germline V gene encodes CDR1 KGHSH and CDR2 LQKENI. The CDR3 spans 14 residues. J gave up 6 bases and V 3 bases, and 4 bases lay outside the gene matches. CDR3 sequence reads: CASSPTGVGQPQHF. In nucleotides, the CDR3 is TGTGCCAGCTCACCGACAGGGGTCGGTCAGCCCCAGCATTTT.

The chain carries TRBV6-2 or TRBV6-3 and TRBJ1-5, with 8 bases aligning to TRBD1. V trimming: 5 bases; J trimming: 7 bases; junction bases outside the gene matches: 4. The germline CDR1 and CDR2 sequences are MNHEY and SVGEGT. The CDR3 has 13 residues. The CDR3 protein is CASSGQGRQPQHF. Written as DNA, the CDR3 is TGTGCCAGCAGTGGACAGGGTCGACAGCCCCAGCATTTT.

The rearrangement uses TRBV2 and TRBJ2-7, with TRBD1 matching 7 bases. This CDR3 comprises 13 residues. Germline CDR1 SNHLY, CDR2 FYNNEI. The CDR3 loop reads CASTLGGAPLESV. CDR3 in DNA: TGTGCCAGCACGTTAGGGGGCGCTCCCTTAGAGTCCGTC.